This T cell receptor beta chain was obtained from a study of cytomegalovirus exposure and HLA in healthy donors. Overall study results and limits: Certain indistinguishable V segments, among them TRBV6-2 and TRBV6-3, were excluded. TCR beta chains numbering 150 to 200 were designated cytomegalovirus-associated.

The PCR made use of 60 Vbeta and 13 Jbeta primers. The table came from immunoSEQ multiplex PCR; TCRdb's copy has only in-frame clones and leaves some out. The repertoire has about 120,000 clones, approximately 80% of them found once; the top ten carry 3.5% to 4.5%. Per the germline V gene, CDR1 is MRHNA and CDR2 is SNTAGT. With 6 bases removed from V and 4 bases from J, the gap between germline ends came to 10 bases. The CDR3 consists of 13 residues. To note about this clone: Its antigen remains unknown.

This chain links TRBV6-4 with TRBJ1-5; unclear D gene. Material: PBMCs. The TCR originated in a man aged 30 to 45 in good health and CMV-seropositive. Here the CDR3 DNA reads TGTGCCAGCAGCGAAAGACTAAATCAGCCCCAGCATTTT. This codes for CASSERLNQPQHF.